These 10 T cell receptor beta chains were all obtained from the same sample, sequenced in a study of T-cell reconstitution after alpha-beta-depleted transplantation in children. The TCRbeta library incorporated unique molecular identifiers. TCRdb used MiXCR to reprocess the PCR reads, holding one entry per CDR3 protein. The sample has 200,000 to 300,000 distinct CDR3 sequences, about 24% seen once; the top ten hold under 5.5%. Here the sequenced sample was PBMCs, mostly from graft donor cells, taken 360 days after TCRalphabeta/CD19-depleted stem cell transplant. These receptors were obtained from a female patient between 2 and 15 years old who had a stem cell transplant for congenital amegakaryocytic thrombocytopenia, so the T cells may come from the graft donor.

This clonotype was counted only a few times. The chain couples TRBV12-3 or TRBV12-4 to TRBJ2-7; D is tentatively TRBD1 or TRBD2 (5 bases each). This CDR3 comprises 13 residues. Trimming removed 6 bases at V and 3 bases at J, with 12 bases between. CDR3 in amino acids: CASRGPLFYEQYF. CDR3 sequence (DNA): TGTGCCAGCAGGGGACCGCTGTTCTACGAGCAGTACTTC.

Written as DNA, the CDR3 is TGTGCCAGCAGCTTTCACGGGCGGGAGACGAGGCTGGACTACAATGAGCAGTTCTTC. It yields the protein CASSFHGRETRLDYNEQFF. The chain combines TRBV12-3 or TRBV12-4 with TRBJ2-1; 7 bases align to TRBD2. After removal of 6 bases from V and 3 bases from J, the junction contained 20 bases not matched to a gene. The CDR3 totals 19 residues.

V is TRBV4-2 and J is TRBJ2-7, with D possibly being TRBD2 (6 bases). Trimming removed 5 bases at V and 6 bases at J, with 11 bases between. Germline V CDR1 and CDR2: LGHNA, YNFKEQ. This CDR3 spans 12 amino acids. The CDR3 spells CASSGRKSEQYF. The CDR3 nucleotides read TGTGCCAGCAGCGGGAGGAAGAGCGAGCAGTACTTC.

The V gene is TRBV15, the J gene TRBJ1-2; no reliable D call. Germline V gene data show CDR1 as LNHNV and CDR2 as YYDKDF (reference sequence). There are 14 residues in the CDR3. Trimming shortened V by 0 bases and J by 3 bases, and 8 bases separated the two germline ends. This CDR3 is CATSRDPSYYGYTF. CDR3 bases: TGTGCCACCAGCAGAGATCCCAGCTACTATGGCTACACCTTC. The entire variable domain, with the rest obtained from reference TRBV15 and TRBJ1-2, is as follows: DAMVIQNPRYQVTQFGKPVTLSCSQTLNHNVMYWYQQKSSQAPKLLFHYYDKDFNNEADTPDNFQSRRPNTSFCFLDIRSPGLGDTAMYLCATSRDPSYYGYTFGSGTRLTVV.

This clonotype has more than one count but fewer than ten. V gene TRBV28 combines with J gene TRBJ2-5; 9 bases fit TRBD1. Per the germline V gene, CDR1 is MDHEN and CDR2 is SYDVKM. The length of the CDR3 is 15 residues. V trimming: 6 bases; J trimming: 4 bases; junction bases outside the gene matches: 9. The CDR3 region is CASSQPTGGGETQYF. CDR3 DNA: TGTGCCAGCAGCCAACCCACAGGGGGCGGAGAGACCCAGTACTTC.

This chain joins TRBV20-1 and TRBJ1-5; a weak D match, TRBD1 (5 bases). The CDR3 is 14 residues long. V lost 3 bases to trimming and J lost 3 bases, with 12 bases between them. The V gene's germline CDR1 is DFQATT and CDR2 SNEGSKA (reference sequence). DNA of the CDR3: TGCAGTGCTAGTGTCGACAGCTTCAATCAGCCCCAGCATTTT. As protein: CSASVDSFNQPQHF.

This clonotype was counted between two and nine times. The CDR3 here is CASTQAAGIEQFF. In nucleotides, the CDR3 is TGCGCCAGCACCCAGGCAGCCGGGATTGAGCAGTTCTTC. The chain has TRBV4-1 and TRBJ2-1; TRBD2 might be the D (5 bases). Per germline, CDR1 MGHRA and CDR2 YSYEKL. The CDR3 has 13 residues. Deletions cut 7 bases from V and 9 bases from J, with 16 bases between.

This clonotype was recorded at least ten times. The chain joins TRBV14 to TRBJ1-6, with D tentatively TRBD1 (5 bases). Germline loops: CDR1 SGHDN, CDR2 FVKESK. The CDR3 length is 16 residues. Trimming removed 1 base from V and 4 bases from J, with 11 bases in between. CDR3 DNA: TGTGCCAGCAGCCAAGCATCCGGGACGTATAATTCACCCCTCCACTTT. This sequence encodes CASSQASGTYNSPLHF.

There are a few counts of this clonotype. In DNA, the CDR3 is TGTGCCAGCAGCTCCGACCGACTAGCGGCTAAGGATGAGTATTTT. Translation gives CASSSDRLAAKDEYF. The V gene is TRBV11-2, the J gene TRBJ2-3, with 9 bases aligning to TRBD2. After removal of 4 bases from V and 13 bases from J, the junction contained 15 bases not matched to a gene. Germline loops: CDR1 SGHAT, CDR2 FQNNGV. The CDR3 runs 15 residues.

This clonotype has more than one count but fewer than ten. The chain combines TRBV20-1 with TRBJ2-1, with D possibly TRBD1 on 6 matching bases. With 5 bases removed from V and 0 bases from J, the gap between germline ends came to 11 bases. The CDR3 spans 14 residues. CDR1 is DFQATT, CDR2 SNEGSKA, per germline (reference sequence). CDR3 coding DNA: TGCAGTGCTTTCCAAGGGGGCTCCTACAATGAGCAGTTCTTC. Translation gives CSAFQGGSYNEQFF.